The 14 T cell receptor beta chains below come from one sample, sequenced in a study of blood T cells in healthy people across ages. The authors ran a second PCR of 7 to 11 cycles using a sample-barcoded 5' primer and a J-beta primer mix. TCRdb analysed the 5' RACE reads with MiXCR anew, one entry per CDR3 protein. In the table there are more than 650,000 distinct CDR3 sequences, roughly 26% of which are singletons. These data also featured in a second study, about T cells of mothers and their children.

Sequenced input: blood. All receptors derive from a boy younger than 18 in good health.

This clonotype has a handful of counts. The V and J genes are TRBV20-1 and TRBJ2-1, with 7 bases identical to TRBD2. CDR3 size: 17 residues. Looked up from germline, CDR1 is DFQATT and CDR2 is SNEGSKA (reference sequence). Losses at the gene ends were 5 bases for V and 0 bases for J; bases not matched to a gene: 13. The DNA for the CDR3 is TGCAGTGCTCGACTGGGGGGGGTGGCGGACTCCTACAATGAGCAGTTCTTC. Its translation is CSARLGGVADSYNEQFF.

The genes are TRBV2 and TRBJ2-5; D not resolved. The J call is uncertain, as TRBJ2-7 better fits the DNA end. Germline-derived CDR1 and CDR2 are SNHLY and FYNNEI. This CDR3 has 13 residues. CDR3 DNA: TGTGCCAGCAGTGATGGGCGATTGAACGAGCAGTACTTC. It yields the protein CASSDGRLNEQYF.

This clonotype has a handful of counts. The chain couples TRBV10-3 to TRBJ2-3, with 7 bases that match TRBD2. Germline assignment: CDR1 ENHRY and CDR2 SYGVKD. Germline trimming cut 10 bases from V and 3 bases from J; bases unmatched to any gene: 10. This CDR3 has 14 residues. The chain's CDR3 is CATGRGVGTDTQYF. The CDR3 coding sequence is TGTGCCACAGGCCGGGGGGTGGGAACAGATACGCAGTATTTT.

This chain links TRBV29-1 with TRBJ2-3, with D possibly TRBD1 on 5 matching bases. Trimming left V 6 bases short and J 3 bases short, with 7 bases between. The CDR3 has 11 residues. The germline CDR1 and CDR2 sequences are SQVTM and ANQGSEA. The DNA of the CDR3 is TGCAGCGTCTCAGGGACAGATACGCAGTATTTT. Translating it yields CSVSGTDTQYF.

The sample holds a few counts of this clonotype. The gene calls are TRBV27 and TRBJ2-6; either TRBD1 or TRBD2 may fit D (5 bases each). From germline, CDR1 is MNHEY and CDR2 SMNVEV (reference sequence). V dropped 2 bases and J dropped 0 bases, with 17 bases sitting between them. The CDR3 length is 19 residues. In DNA form, the CDR3 reads TGTGCCAGCAGTTTAAAGGCGGGCAGGGCGGGCTCTGGGGCCAACGTCCTGACTTTC. It is translated as CASSLKAGRAGSGANVLTF.

This clonotype has a handful of counts. This sequence joins TRBV5-1 and TRBJ2-1; no clear D. Germline assignment: CDR1 SGHRS and CDR2 YFSETQ. This CDR3 is 16 amino acids long. Trimming removed 0 bases from V and 4 bases from J, with 14 bases in between. CDR3 DNA sequence: TGCGCCAGCAGCTTGGATCCGAGCGATACTTACAATGAGCAGTTCTTC. As protein: CASSLDPSDTYNEQFF. Combining the CDR3 with reference TRBV5-1 and TRBJ2-1 gives the whole variable domain KAGVTQTPRYLIKTRGQQVTLSCSPISGHRSVSWYQQTPGQGLQFLFEYFSETQRNKGNFPGRFSGRQFSNSRSEMNVSTLELGDSALYLCASSLDPSDTYNEQFFGPGTRLTVL.

V gene TRBV20-1 combines with J gene TRBJ2-7; 10 nucleotides line up with TRBD2. The germline gives CDR1 DFQATT, CDR2 SNEGSKA (reference sequence). The CDR3 totals 15 residues. V was clipped by 4 bases and J by 6 bases; unmatched bases: 12. CDR3 DNA sequence: TGCAGTGCTAAACCGGGACTAGCGCCGGTGGTCGAGCAGTACTTC. Translating it yields CSAKPGLAPVVEQYF.

This chain connects TRBV11-1 to TRBJ2-7; the D gene could be TRBD1 or TRBD2 (5 bases each). In germline, CDR1 is SGHAT, CDR2 FQDESV (reference sequence). This CDR3 is 13 amino acids long. The germline V and J ends were trimmed by 4 bases and 4 bases, with 11 bases remaining between them. As DNA, the CDR3 is TGTGCCAGCAGCTCTCCTTGGGGGTACGAGCAGTACTTC. Its protein is CASSSPWGYEQYF. The full variable domain, in which reference TRBV11-1 and TRBJ2-7 provide the parts outside the CDR3, is EAEVAQSPRYKITEKSQAVAFWCDPISGHATLYWYRQILGQGPELLVQFQDESVVDDSQLPKDRFSAERLKGVDSTLKIQPAELGDSAMYLCASSSPWGYEQYFGPGTRLTVT.

The chain recombines TRBV5-1 with TRBJ2-1, with a tentative D call TRBD1 (6 bases). Germline V gives CDR1 SGHRS, CDR2 YFSETQ. CDR3 length: 15 residues. V lost 0 bases and J 7 bases, leaving 14 bases between the germline ends. The CDR3 sequence is CASSLGSGTWNEQFF. The CDR3 bases are TGCGCCAGCAGCTTGGGTTCAGGGACATGGAATGAGCAGTTCTTC.

There are a few counts of this clonotype. The CDR3 spells CASSGGTGASSYGYTF. CDR3 DNA sequence: TGTGCCAGCAGTGGAGGGACAGGGGCCTCTAGCTATGGCTACACCTTC. The rearrangement uses TRBV2 and TRBJ1-2, with TRBD1 matching over 10 bases. The V segment lost 4 bases and the J segment 4 bases; nucleotides outside the gene matches: 9. Germline CDR1 reads SNHLY; CDR2 reads FYNNEI. This CDR3 has 16 residues.

This clonotype was seen a handful of times. The rearrangement uses TRBV10-2 and TRBJ1-4; D unclear. Germline V lookup: CDR1 WSHSY, CDR2 SAAADI. V was pared by 8 bases and J by 8 bases, with 12 bases between. The CDR3 spans 12 residues. CDR3 protein: CASGLSREKLFF. The CDR3 DNA reads TGCGCCAGCGGTCTCTCGCGCGAAAAACTGTTTTTT.

This clonotype was recorded many times. The junction departs from germline at one end; a sequencing error may be responsible. This sequence joins TRBV5-1 and TRBJ2-5; 9 bases are shared with TRBD2. This CDR3 has 14 residues. Per the germline V gene, CDR1 is SGHRS and CDR2 is YFSETQ. Here the CDR3 reads CASSLSGGQETQYF. CDR3 coding DNA: TGTGCCAGCAGTCTTAGCGGGGGACAAGAGACCCAGTACTTC.

The rearrangement uses TRBV30 and TRBJ1-1; TRBD1 matches at 7 bases. This CDR3 contains 15 residues. V lost 4 bases and J lost 3; bases outside the gene matches: 11. The germline V gene has CDR1 GTSNPN and CDR2 SVGIG (reference sequence). The CDR3 region is CAWIREGARDTEAFF. The DNA for the CDR3 is TGTGCCTGGATCAGGGAGGGGGCGCGGGACACTGAAGCTTTCTTT. Together with reference TRBV30 and TRBJ1-1, the CDR3 gives the full variable domain: SQTIHQWPATLVQPVGSPLSLECTVEGTSNPNLYWYRQAAGRGLQLLFYSVGIGQISSEVPQNLSASRPQDRQFILSSKKLLLSDSGFYLCAWIREGARDTEAFFGQGTRLTVV.

This clonotype has a handful of counts. This chain links TRBV9 with TRBJ2-3; TRBD2 matches at 10 bases. This CDR3 comprises 15 residues. V shed 3 bases, J shed 5 bases, and the junction held 6 bases outside the gene matches. Germline CDR1 is SGDLS and CDR2 is YYNGEE. CDR3 sequence: CASSASGGDIDTQYF. DNA of the CDR3: TGTGCCAGCAGCGCGAGCGGGGGGGATATAGATACGCAGTATTTT.